These 6 T cell receptor beta chains came from one sample sequenced in a study of shared clonotypes between healthy human individuals. Profiled with immunoSEQ multiplex PCR; TCRdb holds only in-frame clones, not every one. The sample includes millions of clones, roughly 94% of them seen just once. The sequenced sample was naive CD4+ T cells sorted from blood. Indicated subset: CD45RA+ positively selected. These receptors were collected from a man between 18 and 35 years old in good health.

Comments on this clone: In the same sample, other DNA sequences code for this CDR3. The V call is TRBV27, the J call TRBJ2-7, with 9 bases that match TRBD1. Germline CDR1 MNHEY, CDR2 SMNVEV (reference sequence). The CDR3 consists of 14 residues. V dropped 3 bases and J dropped 2; count of bases not matched to a gene: 2. The CDR3 is CASSLGQGPYEQYF. For the CDR3, the DNA is TGTGCCAGCAGTTTGGGACAGGGACCCTACGAGCAGTACTTC.

This sequence joins TRBV7-2 and TRBJ1-1; TRBD1 matches at 11 bases. The CDR3 totals 14 residues. Germline V gene data show CDR1 as SGHTA and CDR2 as FQGNSA. V was pared by 2 bases and J by 7 bases, with 3 bases of the junction left unmatched. CDR3 nucleotides: TGTGCCAGCAGCTTACCGGGGACAGGGGGTGAAGCTTTCTTT. Amino acid sequence: CASSLPGTGGEAFF.

J is TRBJ1-5 and V is TRBV28; D gene uncertain. This CDR3 is 17 amino acids long. Between the trimmed V and J ends, which lost 4 bases and 3 bases, there was a span of 19 bases. Germline V gene data show CDR1 as MDHEN and CDR2 as SYDVKM. The CDR3 DNA reads as TGTGCCAGCAGTTCACCCGGGAGGCGGCTGGACAATCAGCCCCAGCATTTT. It is translated as CASSSPGRRLDNQPQHF.

The chain combines TRBV4-1 with TRBJ2-4; D gene unclear. Trimming removed 3 bases at V and 7 bases at J, with 13 bases between. The CDR3 is made up of 14 amino acids. From germline, CDR1 is MGHRA and CDR2 YSYEKL. Here the CDR3 reads CASSQERQRNIQYF. Written as DNA, the CDR3 is TGCGCCAGCAGCCAGGAGAGGCAAAGGAACATTCAGTACTTC.

As to this clone: Different DNA sequences within this sample yield the same CDR3. The chain employs TRBV28 and TRBJ1-1; 7 positions match TRBD1. V trimming: 5 bases; J trimming: 1 base; junction bases outside the gene matches: 4. The CDR3 runs to 14 residues. CDR1 MDHEN and CDR2 SYDVKM come from the germline V gene. CDR3 in DNA: TGTGCCAGCAGTCTGGGGACAGCGAACACTGAAGCTTTCTTT. As protein: CASSLGTANTEAFF.

The V call is TRBV15, the J call TRBJ2-5; the match to TRBD2 covers 11 bases. Germline trimming cut 0 bases from V and 7 bases from J; bases unmatched to any gene: 10. Germline V lookup: CDR1 LNHNV, CDR2 YYDKDF (reference sequence). This CDR3 has 17 amino acids. The CDR3 loop is CATSRELAGGPEGTQYF. The CDR3 DNA is TGTGCCACCAGCAGAGAGCTAGCGGGGGGTCCCGAGGGGACCCAGTACTTC.